The 29 T cell receptor beta chains listed next were all sequenced from one sample in a study of blood T cell repertoires in COVID-19. The table came from immunoSEQ multiplex PCR; TCRdb's copy has only in-frame clones and leaves some out. In the table there are about 150,000 clones, around 90% of which are singletons. The sequenced sample consisted of peripheral blood. The receptors were gathered from a woman aged 80 or older with COVID-19, enrolled during active disease.

V usage is TRBV13 and J usage is TRBJ2-1; 8 nucleotides match TRBD1. The V gene's germline CDR1 is PRHDT and CDR2 FYEKMQ (reference sequence). This CDR3 region has 14 residues. Unmatched junction bases numbered 7, after V lost 5 bases and J lost 7 bases. The CDR3 sequence is CASSVRDRQNEQFF. Here the CDR3 DNA reads TGTGCCAGCAGCGTGCGGGACAGGCAAAATGAGCAGTTCTTC. The whole variable domain, filled in from reference TRBV13 and TRBJ2-1, reads AAGVIQSPRHLIKEKRETATLKCYPIPRHDTVYWYQQGPGQDPQFLISFYEKMQSDKGSIPDRFSAQQFSDYHSELNMSSLELGDSALYFCASSVRDRQNEQFFGPGTRLTVL.

The rearrangement joins TRBV7-3 to TRBJ2-3; 12 bases are shared with TRBD2. Per the germline V gene, CDR1 is SGHTA and CDR2 is FQGTGA. V shed 5 bases and J 0 bases; nucleotides not matched to a gene: 9. This CDR3 spans 18 amino acids. CDR3 region: CASSQKPGLAGSTDTQYF. The CDR3 nucleotides are TGTGCCAGCAGCCAAAAACCGGGACTAGCGGGTAGCACAGATACGCAGTATTTT.

The chain is built from TRBV28 and TRBJ1-1; 7 bases are a match to TRBD1. The CDR3 consists of 13 residues. CDR1 and CDR2 from the germline V gene are MDHEN and SYDVKM. V lost 2 bases to trimming and J lost 7 bases; unmatched junction nucleotides: 4. The DNA of the CDR3 is TGTGCCAGCAGTTTAAAGGGGGCGGTTGAAGCTTTCTTT. Residues: CASSLKGAVEAFF.

The rearrangement links TRBV18 to TRBJ2-2, with 11 bases fitting TRBD1. The germline gives CDR1 KGHSH, CDR2 LQKENI. The V and J ends lost 1 base and 5 bases, in that order; junction bases with no gene match: 6. This CDR3 spans 17 amino acids. As DNA, the CDR3 is TGTGCCAGCTCACCACGGGGCGGACAGGGGGCAACCGGGGAGCTGTTTTTT. Translated: CASSPRGGQGATGELFF.

The gene calls are TRBV19 and TRBJ2-7; D unclear. V was clipped by 1 base and J by 3 bases, with 10 bases between them. Germline lookup yields CDR1 LNHDA and CDR2 SQIVND (reference sequence). This CDR3 is built from 14 residues. CDR3 sequence (DNA): TGTGCCAGTAGTATAGGACACTCTCGCTACGAGCAGTACTTC. Its translation is CASSIGHSRYEQYF.

This sequence joins TRBV7-9 and TRBJ1-2; no definite D call. CDR1 SEHNR and CDR2 FQNEAQ come from the germline V gene (reference sequence). Trimming shortened V by 1 base and J by 4 bases, and 10 bases separated the two germline ends. The CDR3 runs 14 residues. In DNA form, the CDR3 reads TGTGCCAGCAGCTTAGAAGTCAGTCTCTATGGCTACACCTTC. Its protein is CASSLEVSLYGYTF.

V and J are TRBV29-1 and TRBJ1-2; D unresolved. This CDR3 has 12 residues. V lost 3 bases and J lost 8, with 13 bases in between. Germline V gives CDR1 SQVTM, CDR2 ANQGSEA. CDR3 protein: CSVENPPAGYTF. The CDR3 DNA reads as TGCAGCGTTGAGAACCCCCCCGCGGGCTACACCTTC.

This chain uses TRBV7-6 with TRBJ2-1; TRBD2 matches at 7 bases. Germline V lookup: CDR1 SGHVS, CDR2 FNYEAQ. With 5 bases clipped from V and 7 bases from J, the junction kept 11 bases outside the gene matches. CDR3 length equals 15 residues. CDR3 coding DNA: TGTGCCAGCAGCGTCTTAGCGGGTTTCGTAAATGAGCAGTTCTTC. Residues: CASSVLAGFVNEQFF.

The chain links TRBV5-1 to TRBJ1-6; 7 positions match TRBD1. CDR3 length: 16 amino acids. CDR1 SGHRS and CDR2 YFSETQ come from the germline V gene. After removal of 4 bases from V and 4 bases from J, the junction contained 8 bases not matched to a gene. The chain's CDR3 is CASSLGGTEYNSPLHF. In DNA form, the CDR3 reads TGCGCCAGCAGCCTAGGAGGGACAGAGTATAATTCACCCCTCCACTTT.

J is TRBJ2-7 and V is TRBV27; 8 nucleotides align to TRBD1. This CDR3 contains 13 residues. The V gene end was trimmed by 3 bases and the J gene end by 7 bases; junction bases not matched to a gene: 5. Germline V gives CDR1 MNHEY, CDR2 SMNVEV (reference sequence). The CDR3 here is CASSFQGAGEQYF. DNA for the CDR3: TGTGCCAGCAGTTTCCAGGGGGCGGGAGAGCAGTACTTC.

In DNA form, the CDR3 reads TGTGCCAGCAGCTTACTAGGCCTTGGATCACCCCTCCACTTT. The encoded protein is CASSLLGLGSPLHF. J is TRBJ1-6 and V is TRBV7-8; no clear D gene. CDR1 and CDR2 from the germline V gene are SGHVS and FQNEAQ. The CDR3 extends over 14 amino acids. V was clipped by 2 bases and J by 10 bases, with 12 bases between them. Combining the CDR3 with reference TRBV7-8 and TRBJ1-6 gives the whole variable domain GAGVSQSPRYKVAKRGQDVALRCDPISGHVSLFWYQQALGQGPEFLTYFQNEAQLDKSGLPSDRFFAERPEGSVSTLKIQRTQQEDSAVYLCASSLLGLGSPLHFGNGTRLTVT.

The chain combines TRBV28 with TRBJ2-2, with D hard to call. Germline V lookup: CDR1 MDHEN, CDR2 SYDVKM. The CDR3 contains 13 residues. V gave up 6 bases and J gave up 0 bases, with 5 bases separating them. CDR3 nucleotide sequence: TGTGCCAGCAGACACCCGAACACCGGGGAGCTGTTTTTT. Residues: CASRHPNTGELFF.

The rearrangement joins TRBV6-4 to TRBJ1-4; 7 bases fit TRBD1. Unmatched junction bases numbered 4, after V lost 7 bases and J lost 5 bases. The CDR3 is 13 amino acids. Germline-derived CDR1 and CDR2 are MRHNA and SNTAGT. The CDR3 here is CASTRDRNEKLFF. DNA for the CDR3: TGTGCCAGCACCCGGGACAGAAATGAAAAACTGTTTTTT.

The chain combines TRBV7-9 with TRBJ2-4; no reliable D call. Germline V lookup: CDR1 SEHNR, CDR2 FQNEAQ (reference sequence). Trimming took 4 bases from V and 6 from J, leaving 4 bases between them. The CDR3 totals 11 residues. Here the CDR3 reads CASSSSNIQYF. The DNA for the CDR3 is TGTGCCAGCAGCTCCTCAAACATTCAGTACTTC.

This sequence joins TRBV7-2 and TRBJ1-2; maybe TRBD1 (5 bases). CDR1 is SGHTA, CDR2 FQGNSA, per germline. The CDR3 length is 14 residues. The germline V and J ends were trimmed by 5 bases and 3 bases, with 13 bases remaining between them. CDR3 nucleotides: TGTGCCAGCAGCGGGGGGGAATTTGACTATGGCTACACCTTC. Its translation is CASSGGEFDYGYTF. Supplemented by reference TRBV7-2 and TRBJ1-2, the full variable domain reads GAGVSQSPSNKVTEKGKDVELRCDPISGHTALYWYRQSLGQGLEFLIYFQGNSAPDKSGLPSDRFSAERTGGSVSTLTIQRTQQEDSAVYLCASSGGEFDYGYTFGSGTRLTVV.

The chain employs TRBV6-5 and TRBJ2-3; TRBD1 matches 9 bases. CDR3 length: 15 amino acids. J gave up 4 bases and V 6 bases, and 8 bases lay outside the gene matches. From germline, CDR1 is MNHEY and CDR2 SVGAGI. DNA for the CDR3: TGTGCCAGCAGCCCGGGACAGGGTGCCCCAGATACGCAGTATTTT. Protein: CASSPGQGAPDTQYF.

J is TRBJ1-1 and V is TRBV3-1 (or the pseudogene TRBV3-2); 7 bases match TRBD1. There are 12 residues in the CDR3. The germline CDR1 and CDR2 sequences are LGHDT and YNNKEL (reference sequence). J lost 8 bases, V lost 4 bases, and 4 bases had no gene match. CDR3 DNA sequence: TGTGCCAGCAGCCTACAGGGGACGGAAGCTTTCTTT. Protein sequence: CASSLQGTEAFF.

The rearrangement links TRBV5-5 to TRBJ2-7; 9 bases agree with TRBD1. The germline V gene encodes CDR1 SGHKS and CDR2 YYEKEE (reference sequence). V lost 4 bases to trimming and J lost 3 bases; unmatched junction nucleotides: 8. This CDR3 has 15 residues. CDR3 loop: CASSETGGRSYEQYF. CDR3 coding DNA: TGTGCCAGCAGCGAAACAGGGGGCCGAAGCTACGAGCAGTACTTC.

This chain connects TRBV28 to TRBJ2-2, with TRBD1 matching 11 bases. Germline CDR1 is MDHEN and CDR2 is SYDVKM. The CDR3 consists of 16 residues. V shed 5 bases and J 6 bases; nucleotides not matched to a gene: 8. The CDR3 protein is CASSVPAGQGAGELFF. The CDR3 DNA reads TGTGCCAGCAGTGTTCCCGCGGGACAGGGGGCCGGGGAGCTGTTTTTT. The whole variable domain, filled in from reference TRBV28 and TRBJ2-2, reads DVKVTQSSRYLVKRTGEKVFLECVQDMDHENMFWYRQDPGLGLRLIYFSYDVKMKEKGDIPEGYSVSREKKERFSLILESASTNQTSMYLCASSVPAGQGAGELFFGEGSRLTVL.

The rearrangement links TRBV5-1 to TRBJ2-5; 11 bases line up with TRBD1. The CDR3 runs 17 residues. The ends lost 0 bases at V and 5 bases at J; junction bases unmatched: 9. CDR1 and CDR2 (germline): SGHRS, YFSETQ. The CDR3 nucleotides read TGCGCCAGCAGCTTGGCCCCACGGACAGGGGGCTTGGAGACCCAGTACTTC. This gives the protein CASSLAPRTGGLETQYF.

This chain joins TRBV28 and TRBJ2-1, with D unresolved. The CDR3 contains 17 residues. V gave up 1 base and J gave up 3 bases, with 16 bases separating them. Germline V gene lookup returns CDR1 MDHEN and CDR2 SYDVKM. The CDR3 DNA reads TGTGCCAGCAGTTTATCGTCAGGTTCCCTACGCTACAATGAGCAGTTCTTC. Translation gives CASSLSSGSLRYNEQFF. Together with reference TRBV28 and TRBJ2-1, the CDR3 gives the full variable domain: DVKVTQSSRYLVKRTGEKVFLECVQDMDHENMFWYRQDPGLGLRLIYFSYDVKMKEKGDIPEGYSVSREKKERFSLILESASTNQTSMYLCASSLSSGSLRYNEQFFGPGTRLTVL.

This clone has a single count. The V gene is TRBV21-1, the J gene TRBJ2-3; TRBD2 reflects the table's D call only, with no check against the DNA. TRBV21-1 counts as a pseudogene. The CDR3 covers 14 residues. The DNA of the CDR3 is TGTGCCAGCACTAGCGGGAGCGGGACAGATACGCAGTATTTT. This codes for CASTSGSGTDTQYF.

The chain has TRBV6-1 and TRBJ1-6; 7 bases match TRBD1. The junction had 11 bases not matched to a gene; V was cut back by 1 base and J by 14 bases. The CDR3 has 15 residues. CDR1 MNHNS and CDR2 SASEGT come from the germline V gene. In DNA, the CDR3 is TGTGCCAGCAGTGAAGATGCAGGGGGTATCACTTCCCTCCACTTT. It specifies CASSEDAGGITSLHF.

Details on this clone: This specimen includes other DNA sequences encoding the same CDR3. CDR3 coding DNA: TGTGCCAGCAGTTACTCTAGCGGCTCCTACAATGAGCAGTTCTTC. Protein sequence: CASSYSSGSYNEQFF. The J gene is TRBJ2-1, the V gene TRBV6-6; D is possibly TRBD2 (6 bases). The CDR3 is made up of 15 amino acids. Trimming left V 0 bases short and J 0 bases short, with 6 bases between. CDR1 and CDR2 (germline): MNHNY, SVGAGI (reference sequence).

This sequence joins TRBV9 and TRBJ1-1; D is undetermined. The V and J ends lost 3 bases and 0 bases respectively, with 12 bases between them. From germline, CDR1 is SGDLS and CDR2 YYNGEE. The CDR3 loop spans 15 amino acids. This chain's CDR3 is CASSAPPPMNTEAFF. DNA of the CDR3: TGTGCCAGCAGCGCCCCCCCTCCTATGAACACTGAAGCTTTCTTT.

The rearrangement links TRBV9 to TRBJ1-2; TRBD1 is a possible D gene (6 bases). With 5 bases removed from V and 0 bases from J, the gap between germline ends came to 17 bases. From germline, CDR1 is SGDLS and CDR2 YYNGEE. The CDR3 spans 16 residues. The CDR3 reads CASSQTGTSSNYGYTF. The CDR3 region has the DNA TGTGCCAGCAGTCAAACAGGGACCTCCTCTAACTATGGCTACACCTTC. Drawing the rest from reference TRBV9 and TRBJ1-2, the complete variable domain is DSGVTQTPKHLITATGQRVTLRCSPRSGDLSVYWYQQSLDQGLQFLIQYYNGEERAKGNILERFSAQQFPDLHSELNLSSLELGDSALYFCASSQTGTSSNYGYTFGSGTRLTVV.

This chain connects TRBV18 to TRBJ1-3; 7 bases are shared with TRBD1. The CDR3 is made up of 14 amino acids. In germline, CDR1 is KGHSH, CDR2 LQKENI. After removal of 3 bases from V and 4 bases from J, the junction contained 3 bases not matched to a gene. CDR3 DNA sequence: TGTGCCAGCTCACCGACAGGGCCCGGAAACACCATATATTTT. Its translation: CASSPTGPGNTIYF.

The chain recombines TRBV18 with TRBJ1-1, with 8 bases matching TRBD1. There are 13 residues in the CDR3. Germline loops: CDR1 KGHSH, CDR2 LQKENI. The ends lost 6 bases at V and 1 base at J; junction bases unmatched: 1. CDR3 region: CASSGQENTEAFF. CDR3 sequence (DNA): TGTGCCAGCTCGGGACAGGAGAACACTGAAGCTTTCTTT.

This clone occurred once. The chain employs TRBV15 and TRBJ2-1, with a tentative D call TRBD2 (6 bases). There are 13 residues in the CDR3. Between the trimmed V and J ends, which lost 1 base and 9 bases, there was a span of 10 bases. CDR1 is LNHNV and CDR2 is YYDKDF in the germline V gene (reference sequence). The CDR3 nucleotides are TGTGCCACCAGCAGAGGAGGAGGGGTTGAGCAGTTCTTC. Protein: CATSRGGGVEQFF.